This TCR beta chain was recovered during a study of OX40 agonist ivuxolimab in advanced cancers. Overall study context: An agonistic human IgG2 monoclonal antibody against OX40 (CD134) was given. At approximately 83% male, the cohort had a mean age of around 56 years, ranging from roughly 23 to 80. Study-wide results and limits: Within 6 weeks, CD4+ and CD8+ blood T cells expanded clonally at 0.1 to 3.0 mg/kg.

The CDR3 loop spans 14 amino acids. Trimming left V 5 bases short and J 2 bases short, with 10 bases between. CDR1 and CDR2 from the germline V gene are MNHEY and SMNVEV (reference sequence). As concerns this clone: What it binds is not known.

Data came from immunoSEQ multiplex PCR; TCRdb stores just in-frame clones and leaves some out. The sample shows around 54,000 clones, 94% of them seen only once. Prior autoimmune disease or systemic immunosuppression barred patients. The sample in question was CD4+ or CD8+ T cells sorted from blood, obtained in a trial of the OX40 agonist ivuxolimab. The source is an adult with an advanced solid tumor such as melanoma, head and neck, liver or kidney cancer. The rearrangement joins TRBV27 to TRBJ1-5, with unresolved D. CDR3 residues: CASSPVPRNQPQHF. CDR3 DNA sequence: TGTGCCAGCAGTCCCGTTCCCCGCAATCAGCCCCAGCATTTT.